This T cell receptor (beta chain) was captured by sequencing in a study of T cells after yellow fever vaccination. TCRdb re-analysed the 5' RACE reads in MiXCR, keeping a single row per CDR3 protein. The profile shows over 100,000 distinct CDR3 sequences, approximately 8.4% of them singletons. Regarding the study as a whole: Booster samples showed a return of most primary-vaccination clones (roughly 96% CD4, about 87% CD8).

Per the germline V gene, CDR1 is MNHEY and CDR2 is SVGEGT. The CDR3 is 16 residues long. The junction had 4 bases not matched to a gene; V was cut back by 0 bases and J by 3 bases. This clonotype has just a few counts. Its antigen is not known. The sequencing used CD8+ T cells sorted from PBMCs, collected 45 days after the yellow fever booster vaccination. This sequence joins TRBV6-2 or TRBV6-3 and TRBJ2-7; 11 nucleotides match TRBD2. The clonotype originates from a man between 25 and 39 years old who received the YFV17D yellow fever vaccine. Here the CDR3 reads CASSYSRLAGHYEQYF. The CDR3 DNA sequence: TGTGCCAGCAGTTACTCGAGACTAGCGGGACACTACGAGCAGTACTTC.